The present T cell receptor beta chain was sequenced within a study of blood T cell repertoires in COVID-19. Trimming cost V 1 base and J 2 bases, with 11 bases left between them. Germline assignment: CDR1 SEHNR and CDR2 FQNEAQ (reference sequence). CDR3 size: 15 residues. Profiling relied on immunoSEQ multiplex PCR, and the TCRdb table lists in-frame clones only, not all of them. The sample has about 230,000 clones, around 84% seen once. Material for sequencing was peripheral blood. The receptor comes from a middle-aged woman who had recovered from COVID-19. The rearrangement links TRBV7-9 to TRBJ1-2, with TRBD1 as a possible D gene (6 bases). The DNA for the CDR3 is TGTGCCAGCAGCTTAGAGCTGGGGGCGAACTATGGCTACACCTTC. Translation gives CASSLELGANYGYTF.